A selection of T cell receptor beta chains follows, all from one sample in a study of beta chain features in type 1 diabetes. Data came from immunoSEQ multiplex PCR; TCRdb stores just in-frame clones and leaves some out. The sample records 850,000 to 900,000 clones, 17% being singletons. Sequencing used naive CD4+ T cells from blood. The receptor set was obtained from a young woman in good health. The CDR3 runs from the conserved cysteine through the conserved F or W. A D gene is named only where the DNA matches it firmly. Size tells how often a clone was seen (once, few, many) or the class of an expanded clone, and some rows leave it out.

CDR3 DNA	CDR3 protein	D gene	V gene	J gene	clone size
TGCAGCGTTGCTCGGGGGCTAGAATCCGAGCAGTACTTC	CSVARGLESEQYF	-	TRBV29-1	TRBJ2-7	-
TGCGCCAGCAGCTTGGGATGGGCCGGGCCGGAGACCCAGTACTTC	CASSLGWAGPETQYF	-	TRBV5-1	TRBJ2-5	-
TGTGCCGCCGGGGAGACAGGGGACTATGGCTACACCTTC	CAAGETGDYGYTF	TRBD1	TRBV7-9	TRBJ1-2	-
TGTGCCAGCAGTTTAGGCGCCGGAATGGACTATGGCTACACCTTC	CASSLGAGMDYGYTF	-	TRBV27	TRBJ1-2	few
TGTGCCAGCAGCTTACGTTCGACTAGCGCGCGCACCTACGAGCAGTACTTC	CASSLRSTSARTYEQYF	TRBD2	TRBV11-2	TRBJ2-7	once
TGCAGCGTTGCCTTTTGGACCGGGGCCTACGAGCAGTACTTC	CSVAFWTGAYEQYF	-	TRBV29-1	TRBJ2-7	-
TGTGCCAGCAGCTTAGTCGACAGATACGAGCAGTACTTC	CASSLVDRYEQYF	-	TRBV7-8	TRBJ2-7	-
TGTGCCAGCAGCAGACAACCGGGACTAGCGGGAGAGAGGCAGTACTTC	CASSRQPGLAGERQYF	TRBD2	TRBV4-2	TRBJ2-7	few
TGTGCCAGCAGTGAATTGGGGGGCCCCTCCTACGAGCAGTACTTC	CASSELGGPSYEQYF	-	TRBV25-1	TRBJ2-7	few
TGTGCCAGCAGCCCCCAGGGATACACTGAAGCTTTCTTT	CASSPQGYTEAFF	-	TRBV7-9	TRBJ1-1	-
TGTGCCAGTAGTAGAAATGCCCCCCACCATCTGTCTGATCAAGAGACCCAGTACTTC	CASSRNAPHHLSDQETQYF	-	TRBV19	TRBJ2-5	-
TGTGCCAGCAGCCGCACTAGCGGCAAAGAGACCCAGTACTTC	CASSRTSGKETQYF	TRBD2	TRBV14	TRBJ2-5	few
TGCGCCAGCAGCCAAGCCCCGGGCCGTCGGGAAAAACTGTTTTTT	CASSQAPGRREKLFF	-	TRBV4-3	TRBJ1-4	few
TGTGCCATCCGAAACTCCGGGACTGACAATGAGCAGTTCTTC	CAIRNSGTDNEQFF	-	TRBV10-3	TRBJ2-1	-
TGTGCCAGCAGCGGCAGGGACAGGGGTGAGCAGTTCTTC	CASSGRDRGEQFF	TRBD1	TRBV7-2	TRBJ2-1	once
TGTGCCAGCAGCCCTTCAGTGGATGGGCAGTACTTC	CASSPSVDGQYF	-	TRBV21-1	TRBJ2-7	many
TGTGCCATCAGTGAGTCGAGGGCTTCGGCTAGGGGCACAGATACGCAGTATTTT	CAISESRASARGTDTQYF	-	TRBV10-3	TRBJ2-3	-
TGTGCCAGTAGTTGGTCCGGTTCCAAAAACATTCAGTACTTC	CASSWSGSKNIQYF	-	TRBV19	TRBJ2-4	-
TGTGCCAGCAGCGTATCCGCGAGCACAGATACGCAGTATTTT	CASSVSASTDTQYF	-	TRBV9	TRBJ2-3	few
TGTGCCAGCAGCGTAGGCGGATACAGCAACACCGGGGAGCTGTTTTTT	CASSVGGYSNTGELFF	-	TRBV9	TRBJ2-2	-
TGCGCCAGCAGCTTGGCGGGGACTAGCGGGAGATGGTCCTACAATGAGCAGTTCTTC	CASSLAGTSGRWSYNEQFF	TRBD2	TRBV5-1	TRBJ2-1	few
TGTGCCAGCCCCACTTGGGACAGGGGGAGGAATGAGCAGTTCTTC	CASPTWDRGRNEQFF	TRBD1	TRBV6-5	TRBJ2-1	-
TGTGCCAGCAGCTTGGGCAAAGAGACCCAGTACTTC	CASSLGKETQYF	-	TRBV5-6	TRBJ2-5	-
TGTGCCAGCAACAGGGACGGTGAAAAACTGTTTTTT	CASNRDGEKLFF	-	TRBV7-9	TRBJ1-4	many
TGTGCCAGCAGCGTACACCCGACAGGGGATGGCTACACCTTC	CASSVHPTGDGYTF	TRBD1	TRBV7-2	TRBJ1-2	-
TGTGCCAGCAGCCCGGGGGTTCTCTCTGGAAACACCATATATTTT	CASSPGVLSGNTIYF	-	TRBV28	TRBJ1-3	-
TGTGCCAGCAGCTTAGGCCTTAAGAGAAGGAACACCGGGGAGCTGTTTTTT	CASSLGLKRRNTGELFF	-	TRBV11-2	TRBJ2-2	few